The 10 T cell receptor beta chains reported below all come from one sample, sequenced in a study of T cells after yellow fever vaccination. TCRdb fed the 5' RACE reads into MiXCR, producing one record per CDR3 protein. There are approximately 300,000 distinct CDR3 sequences in the sample; roughly 10% occur only once, and roughly 3% lies in the top ten. The material sequenced was CD4+ T cells sorted from PBMCs, taken 45 days after the yellow fever booster vaccination. These receptors all stem from a man between 18 and 29 years old who received the YFV17D yellow fever vaccine.

At least ten counts were recorded for this clonotype. The CDR3 bases are TGTGCCAGCAGCCGGGACTTGAACACCGGGGAGCTGTTTTTT. As protein: CASSRDLNTGELFF. The V call is TRBV27, the J call TRBJ2-2, with D perhaps matching TRBD2 (6 bases). CDR1 is MNHEY, CDR2 SMNVEV, per germline (reference sequence). Deletions cut 6 bases from V and 1 base from J, with 9 bases between. This CDR3 contains 14 residues.

V is TRBV7-9 and J is TRBJ1-1; weak D call: TRBD1 (5 bases). Germline loops: CDR1 SEHNR, CDR2 FQNEAQ (reference sequence). The CDR3 contains 16 residues. Deletions cut 2 bases from V and 3 bases from J, with 16 bases between. CDR3 sequence (DNA): TGTGCCAGCAGCTTATACCTTCGGCGGGGGGACACTGAAGCTTTCTTT. It translates to CASSLYLRRGDTEAFF. Variable domain in full (rest from reference TRBV7-9 and TRBJ1-1): DTGVSQNPRHKITKRGQNVTFRCDPISEHNRLYWYRQTLGQGPEFLTYFQNEAQLEKSRLLSDRFSAERPKGSFSTLEIQRTEQGDSAMYLCASSLYLRRGDTEAFFGQGTRLTVV.

CDR3 residues: CASKDRGSDTQYF. The CDR3 nucleotides are TGTGCCAGCAAGGACAGGGGATCAGATACGCAGTATTTT. The genes are TRBV25-1 and TRBJ2-3; 9 bases map to TRBD1. V lost 7 bases to trimming and J lost 4 bases; unmatched junction nucleotides: 3. CDR1 is MGHDK, CDR2 SYGVNS, per germline. CDR3 size: 13 residues.

This clonotype was seen repeatedly, ten times or more. V and J are TRBV20-1 and TRBJ2-5; 9 nucleotides agree with TRBD2. The V and J ends lost 5 bases and 1 base, in that order; junction bases with no gene match: 8. There are 15 residues in the CDR3. Germline CDR1 reads DFQATT; CDR2 reads SNEGSKA (reference sequence). Here the CDR3 reads CSAGLAGGAQETQYF. CDR3 DNA sequence: TGCAGTGCTGGCCTGGCGGGGGGGGCCCAAGAGACCCAGTACTTC.

This sequence joins TRBV20-1 and TRBJ2-3; 11 bases align to TRBD2. CDR1 and CDR2 from the germline V gene are DFQATT and SNEGSKA (reference sequence). CDR3 length: 14 amino acids. V dropped 4 bases and J dropped 6; count of bases not matched to a gene: 6. This CDR3 reads CSAISGGEIDTQYF. DNA of the CDR3: TGCAGTGCTATTAGCGGGGGGGAGATTGATACGCAGTATTTT.

V and J are TRBV19 and TRBJ2-3; no firm D call. The ends were cut back, 3 bases at V and 3 bases at J, with 4 bases in the middle. Germline CDR1 LNHDA, CDR2 SQIVND (reference sequence). The CDR3 runs 12 residues. The CDR3 DNA sequence: TGTGCCAGTAGTATGGATACAGATACGCAGTATTTT. It specifies CASSMDTDTQYF.

The chain is built from TRBV7-9 and TRBJ2-2; D might be TRBD1 (6 bases). This CDR3 spans 15 amino acids. V was shortened by 3 bases and J by 0 bases, with 8 bases between the two germline ends. Germline loops: CDR1 SEHNR, CDR2 FQNEAQ (reference sequence). CDR3 sequence reads: CASSLGHPNTGELFF. DNA of the CDR3: TGTGCCAGCAGCTTGGGACATCCGAACACCGGGGAGCTGTTTTTT. Drawing the rest from reference TRBV7-9 and TRBJ2-2, the complete variable domain is DTGVSQNPRHKITKRGQNVTFRCDPISEHNRLYWYRQTLGQGPEFLTYFQNEAQLEKSRLLSDRFSAERPKGSFSTLEIQRTEQGDSAMYLCASSLGHPNTGELFFGEGSRLTVL.

The chain is built from TRBV11-3 and TRBJ2-3, with D possibly being TRBD1 (5 bases). This CDR3 is built from 15 residues. Trimming stripped 1 base from V and 2 bases from J, with 10 bases between. Germline CDR1 and CDR2: SGHNT and YENEEA. Here the CDR3 DNA reads TGTGCCAGCAGCTTAGGTGACAGCCACACAGATACGCAGTATTTT. This codes for CASSLGDSHTDTQYF. Drawing the rest from reference TRBV11-3 and TRBJ2-3, the complete variable domain is EAGVVQSPRYKIIEKKQPVAFWCNPISGHNTLYWYLQNLGQGPELLIRYENEEAVDDSQLPKDRFSAERLKGVDSTLKIQPAELGDSAVYLCASSLGDSHTDTQYFGPGTRLTVL.

This clonotype was seen only a few times. The chain recombines TRBV6-2 or TRBV6-3 with TRBJ2-5; the match to TRBD1 covers 8 bases. This CDR3 is built from 13 residues. Trimming removed 5 bases from V and 2 bases from J; junction bases left unmatched: 1. CDR1 is MNHEY, CDR2 SVGEGT, per germline. This CDR3 is CASSRTGQETQYF. The CDR3 nucleotides read TGTGCCAGCAGTCGGACAGGGCAAGAGACCCAGTACTTC.

This rearrangement joins TRBV7-9 to TRBJ2-5; 10 bases line up with TRBD2. This CDR3 spans 15 amino acids. Losses at the gene ends were 4 bases for V and 5 bases for J; bases not matched to a gene: 7. The germline V gene encodes CDR1 SEHNR and CDR2 FQNEAQ (reference sequence). The CDR3 reads CASSSSGGGMETQYF. The CDR3 coding sequence is TGTGCCAGCAGCTCGAGCGGGGGGGGTATGGAGACCCAGTACTTC.